This passage covers 23 T cell receptor beta chains from one sample sequenced in a study of blood T cell repertoires in COVID-19. The method was immunoSEQ multiplex PCR; TCRdb's version includes in-frame clones alone and lacks a portion of them. The sample consists of roughly 250,000 clones, around nine tenths of them appearing once. The sample taken for sequencing was PBMCs or T cells enriched from blood (not recorded which). The receptors were gathered from a woman in her forties or fifties who had recovered from COVID-19.

This clone was detected a few times. The chain has TRBV9 and TRBJ1-3; 7 nucleotides agree with TRBD1. Per germline, CDR1 SGDLS and CDR2 YYNGEE. V lost 3 bases to trimming and J lost 0 bases; unmatched junction nucleotides: 6. The CDR3 is 16 amino acids. The CDR3 coding sequence is TGTGCCAGCAGCGACGGACAGGTTCTCTCTGGAAACACCATATATTTT. Translating it yields CASSDGQVLSGNTIYF.

The V gene is TRBV5-1, the J gene TRBJ2-2; D possibly corresponds to TRBD2 (5 bases). Per germline, CDR1 SGHRS and CDR2 YFSETQ. Trimming removed 4 bases from V and 2 bases from J, with 12 bases in between. This CDR3 comprises 15 residues. The CDR3 sequence is CASSERAGNTGELFF. The DNA for the CDR3 is TGCGCCAGCAGCGAGAGGGCAGGAAACACCGGGGAGCTGTTTTTT.

V is TRBV3-1 (or the pseudogene TRBV3-2) and J is TRBJ2-1; a possible D gene is TRBD1 (6 bases). The length of the CDR3 is 16 residues. Germline CDR1 is LGHDT and CDR2 is YNNKEL (reference sequence). Trimming removed 4 bases from V and 8 bases from J, with 21 bases in between. Here the CDR3 reads CASSLGGRALSDEQFF. Written as DNA, the CDR3 is TGTGCCAGCAGCCTAGGGGGACGGGCCTTGAGTGATGAGCAGTTCTTC.

The gene calls are TRBV18 and TRBJ2-1; 9 bases are a match to TRBD1. Germline-derived CDR1 and CDR2 are KGHSH and LQKENI. After removal of 4 bases from V and 6 bases from J, the junction contained 10 bases not matched to a gene. The CDR3 loop spans 16 amino acids. The CDR3 loop is CASSLTPGQGVNEQFF. CDR3 nucleotide sequence: TGTGCCAGCTCACTCACACCGGGACAGGGAGTCAATGAGCAGTTCTTC.

This clone was picked up a small number of times. The chain joins TRBV18 to TRBJ1-5, with D tentatively TRBD1 (6 bases). V lost 3 bases, J lost 5 bases, and 11 bases lay in between. The CDR3 is 14 residues long. Germline V lookup: CDR1 KGHSH, CDR2 LQKENI. The CDR3 DNA follows: TGTGCCAGCTCACCGACAGGAAAAGATCAGCCCCAGCATTTT. It translates to CASSPTGKDQPQHF.

The gene calls are TRBV11-3 and TRBJ2-2; 9 bases line up with TRBD2. Germline-derived CDR1 and CDR2 are SGHNT and YENEEA. The CDR3 has 15 residues. The V segment lost 3 bases and the J segment 6 bases; nucleotides outside the gene matches: 5. CDR3 in DNA: TGTGCCAGCAGCTTGAGTAGCGGGAGTCCCGGGGAGCTGTTTTTT. Encoded protein: CASSLSSGSPGELFF.

The chain employs TRBV28 and TRBJ2-2, with D unresolved. The germline gives CDR1 MDHEN, CDR2 SYDVKM. V shed 7 bases and J shed 0 bases, with 6 bases lying between them. This CDR3 is built from 13 residues. The DNA for the CDR3 is TGTGCCAGCAACAGCCCGAACACCGGGGAGCTGTTTTTT. Protein: CASNSPNTGELFF. Filled out from reference TRBV28 and TRBJ2-2, the complete variable domain reads DVKVTQSSRYLVKRTGEKVFLECVQDMDHENMFWYRQDPGLGLRLIYFSYDVKMKEKGDIPEGYSVSREKKERFSLILESASTNQTSMYLCASNSPNTGELFFGEGSRLTVL.

For the CDR3, the DNA is TGTGCCAGCAGCTTATGGTCCAGGGGGCGCTCGGGGGCCAACGTCCTGACTTTC. It yields the protein CASSLWSRGRSGANVLTF. V and J are TRBV7-9 and TRBJ2-6, with 8 bases that match TRBD1. The CDR3 has 18 amino acids. With 2 bases clipped from V and 4 bases from J, the junction kept 10 bases outside the gene matches. Per the germline V gene, CDR1 is SEHNR and CDR2 is FQNEAQ (reference sequence). Supplemented by reference TRBV7-9 and TRBJ2-6, the full variable domain reads DTGVSQNPRHKITKRGQNVTFRCDPISEHNRLYWYRQTLGQGPEFLTYFQNEAQLEKSRLLSDRFSAERPKGSFSTLEIQRTEQGDSAMYLCASSLWSRGRSGANVLTFGAGSRLTVL.

V usage is TRBV19 and J usage is TRBJ1-1; D remains unclear. Germline V lookup: CDR1 LNHDA, CDR2 SQIVND (reference sequence). CDR3 size: 13 residues. V gave up 3 bases and J gave up 5 bases, with 10 bases separating them. The CDR3 region is CASSIEGTTEAFF. CDR3 coding DNA: TGTGCCAGTAGTATCGAGGGAACAACTGAAGCTTTCTTT.

The chain joins TRBV5-6 to TRBJ1-3, with D uncertain. The ends were cut back, 4 bases at V and 2 bases at J, with 10 bases in the middle. CDR3 size: 14 residues. Looked up from germline, CDR1 is SGHDT and CDR2 is YYEEEE. As DNA, the CDR3 is TGTGCCAGCAGCGTAGGGAGACCTGGAAACACCATATATTTT. Amino acid sequence: CASSVGRPGNTIYF.

The V and J genes are TRBV19 and TRBJ1-5, with TRBD1 identical over 8 bases. The CDR3 loop spans 15 amino acids. Germline CDR1 LNHDA, CDR2 SQIVND (reference sequence). The V segment lost 8 bases and the J segment 0 bases; nucleotides outside the gene matches: 6. The CDR3 DNA reads as TGTGCCAGTGACAGGGGCGGAGATAGCAATCAGCCCCAGCATTTT. Translating it yields CASDRGGDSNQPQHF.

The V call is TRBV11-2, the J call TRBJ2-7; TRBD1 aligns across 8 bases. The CDR3 contains 13 residues. Germline V gene data show CDR1 as SGHAT and CDR2 as FQNNGV. V lost 6 bases and J lost 3; bases outside the gene matches: 4. The CDR3 DNA sequence: TGTGCCAGCAGTCGACAGGGGATCTACGAGCAGTACTTC. Protein sequence: CASSRQGIYEQYF.

J is TRBJ2-1 and V is TRBV4-2, with 7 bases that match TRBD2. This CDR3 spans 15 amino acids. Germline CDR1 is LGHNA and CDR2 is YNFKEQ. V gave up 3 bases and J gave up 0 bases; unmatched junction bases: 2. Here the CDR3 reads CASSHGLDSYNEQFF. CDR3 DNA: TGTGCCAGCAGCCACGGACTAGACTCCTACAATGAGCAGTTCTTC.

In its sample, this clone was seen many times. The chain has TRBV5-1 and TRBJ1-1; D is possibly TRBD1 (6 bases). V shed 4 bases and J shed 1 base, with 11 bases lying between them. The CDR3 covers 14 residues. CDR1 is SGHRS, CDR2 YFSETQ, per germline. In nucleotides, the CDR3 is TGCGCCAGCAGCCACGGACAGCCGAACACTGAAGCTTTCTTT. It specifies CASSHGQPNTEAFF.

This CDR3 reads CASSFTPTILTGELFF. The CDR3 DNA is TGCGCCAGCAGCTTCACCCCGACAATCCTCACCGGGGAGCTGTTTTTT. The rearrangement joins TRBV5-1 to TRBJ2-2; D remains ambiguous. Germline V CDR1 and CDR2: SGHRS, YFSETQ. The CDR3 is 16 residues long. V was shortened by 2 bases and J by 4 bases, with 15 bases between the two germline ends.

This clone was observed a single time. J is TRBJ1-2 and V is TRBV7-2; D gene uncertain. Trimming removed 0 bases from V and 3 bases from J, with 5 bases in between. Germline V lookup: CDR1 SGHTA, CDR2 FQGNSA. There are 13 residues in the CDR3. The CDR3 loop reads CASSLARYYGYTF. DNA of the CDR3: TGTGCCAGCAGCTTAGCGCGTTACTATGGCTACACCTTC.

V is TRBV3-1 (or the pseudogene TRBV3-2) and J is TRBJ2-3; 7 nucleotides match TRBD2. This CDR3 contains 13 residues. Germline V gene data show CDR1 as LGHDT and CDR2 as YNNKEL (reference sequence). V shed 1 base and J 8 bases; nucleotides not matched to a gene: 3. CDR3 loop: CASSQGGGGTQYF. DNA of the CDR3: TGTGCCAGCAGCCAAGGGGGCGGGGGTACGCAGTATTTT.

The chain recombines TRBV2 with TRBJ1-1; D is possibly TRBD1 (5 bases). Trimming shortened V by 4 bases and J by 5 bases, and 11 bases separated the two germline ends. The germline V gene has CDR1 SNHLY and CDR2 FYNNEI. The CDR3 length is 13 residues. For the CDR3, the DNA is TGTGCCAGCAGTGGTGGGGGGAGGACTGAAGCTTTCTTT. Its protein product is CASSGGGRTEAFF.

CDR3 in DNA: TGTGCCAGCAGCCAAGATCAATTCGGGACAGGGTTTGGGGGACTCTCCTACGAGCAGTACTTC. Translating gives CASSQDQFGTGFGGLSYEQYF. The V call is TRBV3-1 (or the pseudogene TRBV3-2), the J call TRBJ2-7, with TRBD1 identical over 9 bases. The CDR3 has 21 residues. V was clipped by 0 bases and J by 0 bases; unmatched bases: 18. CDR1 LGHDT and CDR2 YNNKEL come from the germline V gene (reference sequence).

The chain has TRBV3-1 (or the pseudogene TRBV3-2) and TRBJ2-4; 8 bases are a match to TRBD2. CDR1 LGHDT and CDR2 YNNKEL come from the germline V gene (reference sequence). The CDR3 sequence is 14 residues long. V lost 4 bases, J lost 8 bases, and 7 bases stayed unmatched. CDR3 sequence reads: CASSPSGLPHIQYF. CDR3 coding DNA: TGTGCCAGCAGCCCTAGCGGGCTCCCCCACATTCAGTACTTC.

The sample holds one count of this clone. V is TRBV28 and J is TRBJ2-3, with D perhaps TRBD2 (5 bases). The CDR3 has 13 residues. The ends were cut back, 3 bases at V and 4 bases at J, with 8 bases in the middle. Germline CDR1 reads MDHEN; CDR2 reads SYDVKM. This CDR3 reads CASSLRVADTQYF. The DNA of the CDR3 is TGTGCCAGCAGTTTGAGGGTAGCAGATACGCAGTATTTT.

The chain employs TRBV27 and TRBJ2-1; TRBD2 aligns across 11 bases. V lost 2 bases and J lost 8; bases outside the gene matches: 8. Germline V lookup: CDR1 MNHEY, CDR2 SMNVEV (reference sequence). The CDR3 is 16 residues long. In nucleotides, the CDR3 is TGTGCCAGCAGTTTAGGGTTACTAGCGGGAGTCGATGAGCAGTTCTTC. Its translation: CASSLGLLAGVDEQFF.

This chain connects TRBV6-5 to TRBJ1-2, with D maybe TRBD1 (5 bases). The V and J ends lost 6 bases and 2 bases respectively, with 13 bases between them. The CDR3 extends over 14 amino acids. Looked up from germline, CDR1 is MNHEY and CDR2 is SVGAGI. The CDR3 region is CASRATGGNYGYTF. The CDR3 DNA reads TGTGCCAGCAGAGCCACGGGGGGGAACTATGGCTACACCTTC.